A single sample is the source of the 28 T cell receptor beta chains below, sequenced in a study of shared clonotypes between healthy human individuals. Sequencing used immunoSEQ multiplex PCR; TCRdb keeps in-frame clones, though not all of them. The repertoire holds more than 2,000,000 clones, with over 85% as singletons. The sample consisted of naive CD4+ T cells from PBMCs. Documented subset: CD45RA+ positively selected. The receptors come from a man aged 18 to 35 in good health. Some clones in this sample may be carry-over from other donors' samples.

Turning to this clone: One base away lies a much larger clone, so this may be a sequencing read error. J is TRBJ2-1 and V is TRBV9; 11 positions match TRBD2. The length of the CDR3 is 15 residues. Germline V lookup: CDR1 SGDLS, CDR2 YYNGEE. The trim removed 4 bases at V and 3 bases at J, leaving 3 bases unmatched. CDR3 sequence reads: CASSLGLADYNEQFF. In DNA form, the CDR3 reads TGTGCCAGCAGCTTGGGACTAGCGGACTACAATGAGCAGTTCTTC.

CDR3 amino acids: CASSLGDRLFYGYTF. CDR3 DNA: TGTGCCAGCAGCTTGGGGGACAGACTTTTCTATGGCTACACCTTC. This chain connects TRBV5-8 to TRBJ1-2; 7 bases match TRBD1. Per germline, CDR1 SGHTS and CDR2 YDEGEE. The CDR3 length is 15 residues. The J segment lost 4 bases and the V segment lost 0 bases, leaving 6 bases of the junction unmatched.

The rearrangement uses TRBV27 and TRBJ2-1; D is ambiguous. Per germline, CDR1 MNHEY and CDR2 SMNVEV (reference sequence). The CDR3 is 14 residues long. Trimming stripped 5 bases from V and 8 bases from J, with 16 bases between. The CDR3: CASSARVGFDEQFF. CDR3 nucleotides: TGTGCCAGCAGTGCCCGGGTAGGGTTTGATGAGCAGTTCTTC.

The CDR3 nucleotides are TGTGCCAGCAGTCCCAACCGAGGGGGGGCCGGGGAGCTGTTTTTT. Its translation is CASSPNRGGAGELFF. The chain links TRBV28 to TRBJ2-2; the D gene is possibly TRBD2 (7 bases). Trimming left V 5 bases short and J 6 bases short, with 16 bases between. CDR1 and CDR2 from the germline V gene are MDHEN and SYDVKM. This CDR3 is built from 15 residues. The full variable domain, its missing parts supplied by reference TRBV28 and TRBJ2-2, is DVKVTQSSRYLVKRTGEKVFLECVQDMDHENMFWYRQDPGLGLRLIYFSYDVKMKEKGDIPEGYSVSREKKERFSLILESASTNQTSMYLCASSPNRGGAGELFFGEGSRLTVL.

The sample holds one count of this clone. The genes are TRBV7-6 and TRBJ2-1; 12 bases map to TRBD2. The CDR3 is 18 amino acids. Trimming took 5 bases from V and 0 from J; bases not matched to a gene: 8. The germline CDR1 and CDR2 sequences are SGHVS and FNYEAQ. The CDR3 sequence: CASSQGLAGPSSYNEQFF. The DNA for the CDR3 is TGTGCCAGCAGCCAAGGACTAGCGGGACCGAGCTCCTACAATGAGCAGTTCTTC.

The J gene is TRBJ2-3, the V gene TRBV4-3; 9 bases map to TRBD2. The CDR3 totals 14 residues. V dropped 3 bases and J dropped 3; count of bases not matched to a gene: 1. CDR1 is LGHNA and CDR2 is YSLEER in the germline V gene. In nucleotides, the CDR3 is TGCGCCAGCAGCCACAGCGGGAGGACAGATACGCAGTATTTT. This gives the protein CASSHSGRTDTQYF.

The chain has TRBV7-9 and TRBJ2-4; 9 nucleotides line up with TRBD2. The CDR3 contains 15 residues. V lost 9 bases and J lost 6; bases outside the gene matches: 12. Germline values: CDR1 SEHNR, CDR2 FQNEAQ (reference sequence). CDR3 in amino acids: CASNQREASGNIQYF. DNA for the CDR3: TGTGCCAGTAACCAGCGGGAGGCTTCGGGAAACATTCAGTACTTC.

The chain combines TRBV7-9 with TRBJ2-5; D is possibly TRBD2 (6 bases). The CDR3 loop spans 15 amino acids. Germline assignment: CDR1 SEHNR and CDR2 FQNEAQ (reference sequence). V lost 1 base, J lost 5 bases, and 14 bases lay in between. CDR3 sequence reads: CASSLGVGGAETQYF. CDR3 nucleotide sequence: TGTGCCAGCAGCTTAGGGGTAGGCGGGGCCGAGACCCAGTACTTC.

CDR3 in DNA: TGTGCCAGCAGTTACTCATCCCTATCGGGAGGCTACACCTTC. Residues: CASSYSSLSGGYTF. The rearrangement joins TRBV6-5 to TRBJ1-2; D unclear. Germline V gene sequence: CDR1 MNHEY, CDR2 SVGAGI. Trimming took 0 bases from V and 8 from J, leaving 13 bases between them. CDR3 length equals 14 residues.

The J gene is TRBJ2-3, the V gene TRBV7-2, with a tentative D call TRBD2 (6 bases). CDR1 is SGHTA and CDR2 is FQGNSA in the germline V gene. The V gene lost 0 bases and the J gene lost 2 bases, with 12 bases spanning the gap. This CDR3 has 16 amino acids. This CDR3 reads CASSLASGYLTDTQYF. The DNA of the CDR3 is TGTGCCAGCAGCTTAGCTAGCGGATACCTCACAGATACGCAGTATTTT.

The rearrangement links TRBV5-4 to TRBJ2-5; TRBD2 matches at 8 bases. Germline CDR1 reads SGHNT; CDR2 reads YYREEE (reference sequence). There are 14 residues in the CDR3. V dropped 4 bases and J dropped 5; count of bases not matched to a gene: 7. The CDR3 region is CASSPGGARETQYF. The CDR3, as DNA: TGTGCCAGCAGCCCGGGGGGGGCACGGGAGACCCAGTACTTC.

Details on this clone: The same CDR3 can be traced to other DNA sequences in this sample. V and J are TRBV18 and TRBJ1-2, with D maybe TRBD1 (5 bases). The CDR3 has 14 residues. V lost 3 bases and J lost 4, with 12 bases in between. The germline CDR1 and CDR2 sequences are KGHSH and LQKENI. The CDR3 spells CASSPGQGGYGYTF. The CDR3, as DNA: TGTGCCAGCTCACCCGGCCAGGGTGGCTATGGCTACACCTTC.

This clone was picked up one time. The rearrangement links TRBV10-3 to TRBJ2-7; tentatively, D is TRBD2 (5 bases). Germline V lookup: CDR1 ENHRY, CDR2 SYGVKD. The CDR3 contains 15 residues. V lost 6 bases and J 0 bases, leaving 15 bases between the germline ends. The CDR3 protein is CAIRRDDGVSYEQYF. DNA for the CDR3: TGTGCCATCAGGCGCGATGACGGGGTCTCCTACGAGCAGTACTTC.

The CDR3 DNA reads as TGCGCCAGCAGCGCCGGACAGGGCCCAGATACGCAGTATTTT. Translating it yields CASSAGQGPDTQYF. The chain joins TRBV5-1 to TRBJ2-3; 8 bases are shared with TRBD1. Losses at the gene ends were 4 bases for V and 4 bases for J; bases not matched to a gene: 5. The CDR3 spans 14 residues. The germline CDR1 and CDR2 sequences are SGHRS and YFSETQ.

The V and J genes are TRBV4-1 and TRBJ1-1, with 7 bases that match TRBD1. Germline V gene data show CDR1 as MGHRA and CDR2 as YSYEKL. J lost 2 bases, V lost 1 base, and 4 bases had no gene match. This CDR3 has 15 amino acids. The CDR3 protein is CASSQVGQANTEAFF. CDR3 DNA sequence: TGCGCCAGCAGCCAAGTAGGACAGGCTAACACTGAAGCTTTCTTT.

The chain recombines TRBV7-8 with TRBJ2-2; D could derive from TRBD1 or TRBD2 (5 bases each). Trimming removed 5 bases from V and 6 bases from J, with 19 bases in between. Germline CDR1 SGHVS, CDR2 FQNEAQ. The length of the CDR3 is 16 residues. The CDR3 is CASSEPGRLDAGELFF. The CDR3 DNA sequence: TGTGCCAGCAGCGAACCGGGACGCCTGGACGCCGGGGAGCTGTTTTTT.

The chain links TRBV4-2 to TRBJ2-4; D perhaps matches TRBD1 (6 bases). From germline, CDR1 is LGHNA and CDR2 YNFKEQ. V was trimmed by 4 bases and J by 0 bases, leaving 16 bases between them. The CDR3 extends over 17 amino acids. This CDR3 is CASSPIEVGGAKNIQYF. CDR3 nucleotides: TGTGCCAGCAGCCCCATTGAAGTAGGGGGAGCCAAAAACATTCAGTACTTC.

This rearrangement joins TRBV27 to TRBJ2-3, with TRBD2 identical over 10 bases. Trimming cost V 4 bases and J 3 bases; bases outside gene matches: 4. CDR3 length: 15 residues. Germline V CDR1 and CDR2: MNHEY, SMNVEV (reference sequence). The CDR3 sequence is CASSWSGRATDTQYF. Here the CDR3 DNA reads TGTGCCAGCAGTTGGAGCGGGAGGGCGACAGATACGCAGTATTTT.

The V gene is TRBV2, the J gene TRBJ2-7; D is unclear. This CDR3 is built from 13 residues. Germline V gene data show CDR1 as SNHLY and CDR2 as FYNNEI. The V and J ends lost 6 bases and 3 bases respectively, with 12 bases between them. CDR3 loop: CASRSIGVYEQYF. Written as DNA, the CDR3 is TGTGCCAGCAGGAGCATTGGGGTCTACGAGCAGTACTTC.

The DNA for the CDR3 is TGTGCCAGCAGGGGGGGAAGCACAGATACGCAGTATTTT. Residues: CASRGGSTDTQYF. This chain connects TRBV6-4 to TRBJ2-3; D is possibly TRBD2 (6 bases). The length of the CDR3 is 13 residues. Germline CDR1 is MRHNA and CDR2 is SNTAGT. Deletions cut 6 bases from V and 0 bases from J, with 7 bases between.

V is TRBV11-3 and J is TRBJ1-1; no reliable D call. Germline V gene lookup returns CDR1 SGHNT and CDR2 YENEEA. The V end was cut by 2 bases, the J end by 0 bases, with 7 bases between. CDR3 size: 14 residues. The CDR3 is CASSLSSMNTEAFF. The CDR3 coding sequence is TGTGCCAGCAGCTTATCCTCTATGAACACTGAAGCTTTCTTT.

This clone has a handful of counts. The same CDR3 arises from other DNA sequences in this sample as well. The V and J genes are TRBV6-1 and TRBJ2-7, with D hard to call. Germline lookup yields CDR1 MNHNS and CDR2 SASEGT. The CDR3 loop spans 12 amino acids. V was pared by 0 bases and J by 3 bases, with 3 bases between. The CDR3 nucleotides are TGTGCCAGCAGTGAAGCAGGCTACGAGCAGTACTTC. Amino acids: CASSEAGYEQYF.

J is TRBJ2-2 and V is TRBV2; D is undetermined. V lost 6 bases, J lost 5 bases, and 10 bases lay in between. There are 13 residues in the CDR3. Germline CDR1 is SNHLY and CDR2 is FYNNEI. This CDR3 reads CASRPTPTGELFF. The DNA of the CDR3 is TGTGCCAGCAGACCTACCCCAACCGGGGAGCTGTTTTTT.

The V and J genes are TRBV7-8 and TRBJ1-4; D is uncertain. Germline CDR1 is SGHVS and CDR2 is FQNEAQ. The CDR3 sequence is 20 residues long. With 0 bases removed from V and 0 bases from J, the gap between germline ends came to 20 bases. The CDR3 region has the DNA TGTGCCAGCAGCTTAGCCCAGGAGACGGGAATCCTCGCAACTAATGAAAAACTGTTTTTT. It is translated as CASSLAQETGILATNEKLFF. Full variable domain (remainder filled in from reference TRBV7-8 and TRBJ1-4): GAGVSQSPRYKVAKRGQDVALRCDPISGHVSLFWYQQALGQGPEFLTYFQNEAQLDKSGLPSDRFFAERPEGSVSTLKIQRTQQEDSAVYLCASSLAQETGILATNEKLFFGSGTQLSVL.

This sequence joins TRBV4-1 and TRBJ2-1, with D possibly being TRBD2 (6 bases). Per the germline V gene, CDR1 is MGHRA and CDR2 is YSYEKL. V gave up 0 bases and J gave up 2 bases, with 11 bases separating them. The CDR3 has 16 residues. CDR3 amino acids: CASSQDLGLPYNEQFF. The DNA of the CDR3 is TGCGCCAGCAGCCAAGATCTGGGACTCCCCTACAATGAGCAGTTCTTC.

The V gene is TRBV28, the J gene TRBJ2-5; a possible D gene is TRBD2 (6 bases). The J call is doubtful: the DNA matches TRBJ2-7 better. In germline, CDR1 is MDHEN, CDR2 SYDVKM. The length of the CDR3 is 14 residues. CDR3 DNA sequence: TGTGCCAGCATTTTTAGCGGATCCTCCTACGAGCAGTACTTC. Its translation: CASIFSGSSYEQYF.

A single count supports this clone. This chain links TRBV9 with TRBJ2-2; D tentatively fits TRBD1 or TRBD2 (6 bases each). From germline, CDR1 is SGDLS and CDR2 YYNGEE. CDR3 size: 14 residues. V gave up 7 bases and J gave up 6 bases, with 16 bases separating them. For the CDR3, the DNA is TGTGCCAGCCGGAGGGGGAGTGGGGCCGGGGAGCTGTTTTTT. Translated: CASRRGSGAGELFF.

The genes are TRBV7-2 and TRBJ2-1, with a possible D match to TRBD2 (5 bases). The CDR3 runs to 16 residues. Trimming pared 0 bases from V and 0 bases from J, leaving 9 bases between. The germline V gene encodes CDR1 SGHTA and CDR2 FQGNSA. CDR3 sequence (DNA): TGTGCCAGCAGCTTAGCTAGCGTTATCTCCTACAATGAGCAGTTCTTC. Amino acid sequence: CASSLASVISYNEQFF.